The entry below gives a single T cell receptor beta chain sequence along with its context. The antigen is undetermined. This specimen belongs to a study of siplizumab effects on memory and regulatory T cells. General study results and limits: Roughly 75-95% of proliferating clones (CD4+ or CD8+) could not be assigned a naive or memory phenotype. There was no confirmation of the suppressive function of proliferating Tregs from siplizumab cultures. Sequences that were alloreactive and traceable to unstimulated CD4+ memory cells were significantly reduced by siplizumab. Mappable alloreactive CD4+ clones came from Treg cells 68.8% of the time on average with siplizumab, against about 25% in controls.

Libraries were prepared by immunoSEQ multiplex PCR; TCRdb keeps only in-frame clonotypes and omits some of them. The sample lists over 55,000 clones, approximately 87% seen once, with less than 4% in the top ten. Germline V gives CDR1 SGHNT, CDR2 YYREEE (reference sequence). The CDR3 totals 12 residues. V lost 4 bases, J lost 9 bases, and 11 bases lay in between. The chain combines TRBV5-4 with TRBJ1-5, with D unresolved. The TCR originated in a human donor in good health. Sequenced material: memory CD4+ T cells sorted from blood. The CDR3 DNA is TGTGCCAGCAGCATCAATGAGGGGCCCCAGCATTTT. Its protein product is CASSINEGPQHF.